These 31 T cell receptor beta chains were sequenced from one sample in a study of T cells in localized non-small cell lung cancer. Clones were sequenced by immunoSEQ multiplex PCR, and TCRdb holds only the in-frame ones, with some missing. The repertoire consists of fewer than 75,000 clones, with approximately 84% occurring once and the leading ten covering 1.3%. This sample comprised peripheral blood, obtained before any cancer treatment. These receptors were collected from a female donor of 60 years or more with stage I lung adenocarcinoma.

V is TRBV2 and J is TRBJ1-4, with 7 bases identical to TRBD1. Germline V lookup: CDR1 SNHLY, CDR2 FYNNEI. V dropped 6 bases and J dropped 3; count of bases not matched to a gene: 1. This CDR3 is built from 13 residues. CDR3 sequence: CASSGTANEKLFF. The CDR3 DNA follows: TGTGCCAGCAGCGGGACAGCTAATGAAAAACTGTTTTTT.

This chain uses TRBV4-1 with TRBJ2-7; D is possibly TRBD2 (5 bases). Deletions cut 1 base from V and 4 bases from J, with 11 bases between. Looked up from germline, CDR1 is MGHRA and CDR2 is YSYEKL. The CDR3 covers 14 residues. The CDR3 loop is CASSQVEDPYEQYF. In DNA, the CDR3 is TGCGCCAGCAGCCAAGTGGAGGATCCTTACGAGCAGTACTTC.

The J gene is TRBJ2-2, the V gene TRBV19, with 11 positions matching TRBD1. The V segment lost 2 bases and the J segment 8 bases; nucleotides outside the gene matches: 7. The CDR3 spans 16 residues. Germline V lookup: CDR1 LNHDA, CDR2 SQIVND (reference sequence). The DNA for the CDR3 is TGTGCCAGTAGTATACGGACAGGGGGCCCCTCTGGGGAGCTGTTTTTT. Its protein is CASSIRTGGPSGELFF.

This clone has ten or more counts. J is TRBJ1-1 and V is TRBV4-1; 7 nucleotides line up with TRBD1. This CDR3 contains 22 residues. Germline V CDR1 and CDR2: MGHRA, YSYEKL. Unmatched junction bases numbered 25, after V lost 2 bases and J lost 1 base. The CDR3, as DNA: TGCGCCAGCAGCCAAACACGATCTTTAGTGGCAGGGGGACGGGGTTGGAACACTGAAGCTTTCTTT. It codes for CASSQTRSLVAGGRGWNTEAFF.

The chain is built from TRBV19 and TRBJ2-5; maybe TRBD2 (6 bases). V lost 6 bases to trimming and J lost 2 bases, with 10 bases between them. The germline V gene has CDR1 LNHDA and CDR2 SQIVND (reference sequence). The CDR3 length is 13 residues. The chain's CDR3 is CASRGDFQETQYF. CDR3 nucleotide sequence: TGTGCCAGTAGAGGGGACTTTCAAGAGACCCAGTACTTC.

There are a few counts of this clone. The chain is built from TRBV29-1 and TRBJ2-4; TRBD1 matches at 8 bases. This CDR3 spans 15 amino acids. Losses at the gene ends were 2 bases for V and 7 bases for J; bases not matched to a gene: 10. From germline, CDR1 is SQVTM and CDR2 ANQGSEA. The chain's CDR3 is CSVEWAGQVRNIQYF. CDR3 sequence (DNA): TGCAGCGTTGAATGGGCGGGACAGGTCCGGAACATTCAGTACTTC.

V and J are TRBV5-8 and TRBJ1-2; D is ambiguous. With 2 bases removed from V and 6 bases from J, the gap between germline ends came to 5 bases. This CDR3 has 11 amino acids. The germline gives CDR1 SGHTS, CDR2 YDEGEE. The CDR3 coding sequence is TGTGCCAGCAGCTTATATAATGGCTACACCTTC. Protein sequence: CASSLYNGYTF.

CDR3 sequence (DNA): TGTGCCAGCAGTTGGGGCAGGGGTCGGTGGGAGACCCAGTACTTC. Amino acids: CASSWGRGRWETQYF. V gene TRBV6-6 combines with J gene TRBJ2-5, with D maybe TRBD1 (6 bases). The germline V gene has CDR1 MNHNY and CDR2 SVGAGI (reference sequence). The CDR3 contains 15 residues. Trimming left V 4 bases short and J 5 bases short, with 17 bases between.

The chain combines TRBV5-4 with TRBJ2-2; no clear D. Germline V gene data show CDR1 as SGHNT and CDR2 as YYREEE (reference sequence). V was pared by 1 base and J by 1 base, with 5 bases between. CDR3 length: 14 residues. The DNA of the CDR3 is TGTGCCAGCAGCTTGAGCCAGAACACCGGGGAGCTGTTTTTT. Residues: CASSLSQNTGELFF.

This chain's CDR3 is CASSRRTSADTGELFF. The CDR3 bases are TGTGCCAGCAGCCGCCGGACTAGTGCGGACACCGGGGAGCTGTTTTTT. The chain joins TRBV7-8 to TRBJ2-2, with 7 bases that match TRBD2. The ends lost 5 bases at V and 3 bases at J; junction bases unmatched: 9. This CDR3 is 16 amino acids long. The germline CDR1 and CDR2 sequences are SGHVS and FQNEAQ.

The V gene is TRBV4-2, the J gene TRBJ2-3; D gene ambiguous. V lost 6 bases and J 1 base, leaving 11 bases between the germline ends. CDR3 length: 14 residues. Germline assignment: CDR1 LGHNA and CDR2 YNFKEQ. Written as DNA, the CDR3 is TGTGCCAGCAGTCCGGAGTGGGGCACAGATACGCAGTATTTT. Translation gives CASSPEWGTDTQYF.

This chain links TRBV5-6 with TRBJ2-5; 7 bases agree with TRBD2. The CDR3 length is 15 residues. Per germline, CDR1 SGHDT and CDR2 YYEEEE. With 1 base clipped from V and 4 bases from J, the junction kept 7 bases outside the gene matches. The CDR3, as DNA: TGTGCCAGCAGCTTGTCCTATTCGGGGGGAGAGACCCAGTACTTC. Translated, it gives CASSLSYSGGETQYF.

The chain employs TRBV7-8 and TRBJ1-2; 11 bases line up with TRBD1. Germline values: CDR1 SGHVS, CDR2 FQNEAQ. V was pared by 5 bases and J by 8 bases, with 13 bases of the junction left unmatched. The CDR3 contains 16 residues. CDR3 amino acids: CASSPLLDRGPRGYTF. Written as DNA, the CDR3 is TGTGCCAGCAGCCCCCTTTTGGACAGGGGGCCCCGAGGCTACACCTTC.

The rearrangement links TRBV29-1 to TRBJ2-2, with 11 bases that match TRBD2. Germline assignment: CDR1 SQVTM and CDR2 ANQGSEA. This CDR3 is 18 amino acids long. V lost 1 base and J lost 4; bases outside the gene matches: 11. The CDR3 here is CSVEVSVAGGPGTGELFF. In nucleotides, the CDR3 is TGCAGCGTTGAAGTCTCGGTAGCGGGGGGGCCTGGCACCGGGGAGCTGTTTTTT.

This clone was found once. The CDR3 is CASSPGQGAATNEKLFF. CDR3 nucleotide sequence: TGTGCCAGCAGCCCGGGACAGGGGGCGGCAACTAATGAAAAACTGTTTTTT. The chain uses TRBV5-8 and TRBJ1-4, with 12 nucleotides matching TRBD1. The V gene end was trimmed by 4 bases and the J gene end by 0 bases; junction bases not matched to a gene: 4. Germline V lookup: CDR1 SGHTS, CDR2 YDEGEE. The CDR3 loop spans 17 amino acids.

The rearrangement uses TRBV5-4 and TRBJ1-1; D may be TRBD1 (6 bases). The CDR3 contains 16 residues. Trimming took 0 bases from V and 3 from J, leaving 15 bases between them. Germline V gives CDR1 SGHNT, CDR2 YYREEE (reference sequence). The CDR3 here is CASSLGGQGLHTEAFF. The CDR3 nucleotides read TGTGCCAGCAGCTTGGGGGGGCAGGGTCTGCACACTGAAGCTTTCTTT.

The J gene is TRBJ1-1, the V gene TRBV10-3, with D possibly matching TRBD1 (6 bases). Germline CDR1 reads ENHRY; CDR2 reads SYGVKD. V was trimmed by 2 bases and J by 7 bases, leaving 11 bases between them. There are 13 residues in the CDR3. CDR3 sequence (DNA): TGTGCCATCAGTGAGGGGGGGCGCGGTGAAGCTTTCTTT. It codes for CAISEGGRGEAFF.

J is TRBJ1-2 and V is TRBV6-1, with D unclear. The CDR3 runs to 15 residues. Germline CDR1 reads MNHNS; CDR2 reads SASEGT. Deletions cut 1 base from V and 4 bases from J, with 13 bases between. The chain's CDR3 is CASSEVVGYGYGYTF. CDR3 in DNA: TGTGCCAGCAGTGAAGTTGTGGGGTACGGCTATGGCTACACCTTC.

This clone was picked up a small number of times. CDR3 nucleotide sequence: TGTGCCAGCAGCTTGTCCCTGACAGATACGCAGTATTTT. This codes for CASSLSLTDTQYF. The rearrangement joins TRBV5-4 to TRBJ2-3; D is unresolved. V lost 1 base and J lost 3, with 6 bases in between. This CDR3 comprises 13 residues. Germline V gene data show CDR1 as SGHNT and CDR2 as YYREEE (reference sequence).

This chain joins TRBV7-2 and TRBJ2-1; tentatively, D is TRBD2 (5 bases). Trimming shortened V by 3 bases and J by 7 bases, and 19 bases separated the two germline ends. CDR1 and CDR2 from the germline V gene are SGHTA and FQGNSA. There are 16 residues in the CDR3. Here the CDR3 reads CASSFDYMVGVNEQFF. As DNA, the CDR3 is TGTGCCAGCAGCTTTGATTATATGGTGGGAGTAAATGAGCAGTTCTTC.

The chain uses TRBV19 and TRBJ1-5, with D unclear. Germline V gives CDR1 LNHDA, CDR2 SQIVND (reference sequence). With 1 base removed from V and 4 bases from J, the gap between germline ends came to 11 bases. The CDR3 runs to 15 residues. CDR3 DNA: TGTGCCAGTAGTATAGGGGTCATGGGGAATCAGCCCCAGCATTTT. Translated, it gives CASSIGVMGNQPQHF.

The DNA for the CDR3 is TGTGCCAGCAGCTTAGTCCTAATCCAGGGGAATGAGCAGTTCTTC. This translates into CASSLVLIQGNEQFF. The chain recombines TRBV11-2 with TRBJ2-1; perhaps TRBD1 as D (6 bases). Deletions cut 1 base from V and 7 bases from J, with 14 bases between. The CDR3 is made up of 15 amino acids. Looked up from germline, CDR1 is SGHAT and CDR2 is FQNNGV.

The chain uses TRBV7-2 and TRBJ1-1, with D maybe TRBD1 (6 bases). The germline V and J ends were trimmed by 2 bases and 0 bases, with 10 bases remaining between them. The germline gives CDR1 SGHTA, CDR2 FQGNSA. There are 15 residues in the CDR3. The chain's CDR3 is CASSLRGALNTEAFF. As DNA, the CDR3 is TGTGCCAGCAGCTTACGGGGGGCTCTGAACACTGAAGCTTTCTTT.

CDR3 bases: TGTGCCAGCCTGATGGGGAGCGGGGGGCCCACAGATACGCAGTATTTT. It encodes CASLMGSGGPTDTQYF. The chain joins TRBV2 to TRBJ2-3; 9 bases are shared with TRBD2. This CDR3 has 16 residues. Germline-derived CDR1 and CDR2 are SNHLY and FYNNEI. V shed 8 bases, J shed 2 bases, and the junction held 11 bases outside the gene matches.

The table lists this clone with a count of one. This rearrangement joins TRBV4-3 to TRBJ2-3; D unresolved. The germline CDR1 and CDR2 sequences are LGHNA and YSLEER. Trimming cost V 1 base and J 4 bases, with 15 bases left between them. The CDR3 spans 16 residues. CDR3 protein: CASSQVRDLGPDTQYF. The CDR3 coding sequence is TGCGCCAGCAGCCAAGTCCGCGATCTAGGGCCAGATACGCAGTATTTT.

This clone was counted a few times. This CDR3 is also generated by other DNA sequences in the sample. This CDR3 reads CASSQDSPGQGARGYTF. Written as DNA, the CDR3 is TGCGCCAGCAGCCAAGATAGCCCCGGACAGGGGGCGCGCGGCTACACCTTC. The chain employs TRBV4-1 and TRBJ1-2, with 11 bases lining up with TRBD1. The V gene's germline CDR1 is MGHRA and CDR2 YSYEKL. CDR3 length: 17 amino acids. J lost 8 bases, V lost 0 bases, and 11 bases had no gene match.

This clone was detected once. This chain links TRBV7-6 with TRBJ1-6; D remains ambiguous. With 1 base removed from V and 7 bases from J, the gap between germline ends came to 5 bases. CDR1 and CDR2 (germline): SGHVS, FNYEAQ. The CDR3 contains 13 residues. Written as DNA, the CDR3 is TGTGCCAGCAGCTTAGGCGGAAATTCACCCCTCCACTTT. Translated: CASSLGGNSPLHF.

The CDR3 nucleotides read TGTGCCAGCAGTGAGTCGGTGTGGGGCAATCAGCCCCAGCATTTT. Protein sequence: CASSESVWGNQPQHF. This chain uses TRBV2 with TRBJ1-5; D is undetermined. V gave up 3 bases and J gave up 2 bases, with 11 bases separating them. CDR1 is SNHLY and CDR2 is FYNNEI in the germline V gene. The CDR3 is made up of 15 amino acids.

The chain joins TRBV27 to TRBJ2-7, with TRBD2 matching over 10 bases. CDR1 is MNHEY and CDR2 is SMNVEV in the germline V gene (reference sequence). V shed 5 bases, J shed 7 bases, and the junction held 8 bases outside the gene matches. The CDR3 is 14 residues long. In nucleotides, the CDR3 is TGTGCCAGCAGTCTTAGCGGGGGGACGGGGGAGCAGTACTTC. Its protein product is CASSLSGGTGEQYF.

This chain connects TRBV12-5 to TRBJ2-5; 8 bases fit TRBD1. The germline V gene has CDR1 LGHNT and CDR2 FRNRAP. Trimming at V came to 6 bases and at J to 4 bases, leaving 4 bases not matched to a gene. The CDR3 runs 13 residues. CDR3 DNA: TGTGCTAGTGGAAACGGACAGGGAGAGACCCAGTACTTC. Translation gives CASGNGQGETQYF.

CDR3 DNA sequence: TGTGCCAGCAGCTTAGGGTTGAGGAACGAGCAGTACTTC. It is translated as CASSLGLRNEQYF. The gene calls are TRBV11-3 and TRBJ2-7; D is unclear. Trimming stripped 1 base from V and 5 bases from J, with 9 bases between. The V gene's germline CDR1 is SGHNT and CDR2 YENEEA. The CDR3 covers 13 residues. Full variable domain (outside the CDR3, taken from reference TRBV11-3 and TRBJ2-7): EAGVVQSPRYKIIEKKQPVAFWCNPISGHNTLYWYLQNLGQGPELLIRYENEEAVDDSQLPKDRFSAERLKGVDSTLKIQPAELGDSAVYLCASSLGLRNEQYFGPGTRLTVT.